This entry lists 2 T cell receptor beta chains sequenced from one sample in a study of blood T cell repertoires in COVID-19. Libraries were prepared by immunoSEQ multiplex PCR; TCRdb keeps only in-frame clonotypes and omits some of them. Among 76,000 or so clones listed, roughly 89% were seen once. Sequencing was done on a sample of peripheral blood. These receptors all come from a man aged 25-40 years with acute or convalescent COVID-19.

This rearrangement joins TRBV14 to TRBJ2-7, with D possibly being TRBD1 (5 bases). This CDR3 contains 14 residues. Trimming removed 4 bases from V and 5 bases from J, with 15 bases in between. Germline-derived CDR1 and CDR2 are SGHDN and FVKESK. The CDR3 reads CASSPLGRVHEQYF. CDR3 DNA: TGTGCCAGCAGCCCCCTGGGCAGGGTCCACGAGCAGTACTTC.

CDR3 DNA sequence: TGTGCCAGCAGTTCTCGGGACAGGTTTTACGAGCAGTACTTC. Its protein is CASSSRDRFYEQYF. V and J are TRBV6-5 and TRBJ2-7, with 8 bases fitting TRBD1. The CDR3 sequence is 14 residues long. V dropped 4 bases and J dropped 4; count of bases not matched to a gene: 6. Germline CDR1 and CDR2: MNHEY and SVGAGI.